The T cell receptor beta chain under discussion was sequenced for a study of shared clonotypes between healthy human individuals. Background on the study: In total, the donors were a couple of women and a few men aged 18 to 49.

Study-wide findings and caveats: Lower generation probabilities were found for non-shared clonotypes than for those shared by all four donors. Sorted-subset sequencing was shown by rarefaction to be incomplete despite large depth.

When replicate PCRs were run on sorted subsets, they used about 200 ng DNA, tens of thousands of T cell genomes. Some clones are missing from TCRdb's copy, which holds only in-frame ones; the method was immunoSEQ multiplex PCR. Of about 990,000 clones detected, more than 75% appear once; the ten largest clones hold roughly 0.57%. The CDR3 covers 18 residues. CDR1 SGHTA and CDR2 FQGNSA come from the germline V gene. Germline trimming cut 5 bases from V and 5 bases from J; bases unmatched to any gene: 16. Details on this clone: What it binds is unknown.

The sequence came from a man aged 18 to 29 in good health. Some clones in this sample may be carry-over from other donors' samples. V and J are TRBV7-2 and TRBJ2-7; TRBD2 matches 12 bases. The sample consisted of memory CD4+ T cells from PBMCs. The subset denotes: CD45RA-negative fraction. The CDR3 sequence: CASSRGGLAGGVRDEQYF. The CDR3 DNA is TGTGCCAGCAGCCGAGGGGGCCTAGCGGGAGGGGTCAGGGACGAGCAGTACTTC.